This is a list of T cell receptor beta chains from one sample in a study of T cell responses to AZD1222 COVID-19 vaccine. The repertoire was sequenced with immunoSEQ multiplex PCR; TCRdb's copy has only in-frame clones and lacks some. Of more than 140,000 clones listed, approximately 90% are singletons. The input for sequencing was peripheral blood, taken on day 0 of AZD1222 vaccination. Receptors were obtained from an adult in good health. CDR3s include the opening cysteine and the closing phenylalanine or tryptophan.

J gene,V gene,CDR3 protein
TRBJ2-1,TRBV4-3,CASSPHMGLAANEQFF
TRBJ1-6,TRBV5-1,CASRSSTGPNNSPLHF
TRBJ1-1,TRBV25-1,CASRERNTEAFF
TRBJ2-1,TRBV5-4,CASSLGLAEEQFF
TRBJ2-1,TRBV10-3,CAISGLAGMDEQFF
TRBJ2-2,TRBV3-1/TRBV3-2,CASSLSGRNTGELFF
TRBJ2-1,TRBV3-1/TRBV3-2,CASSQDLAGVDNEQFF
TRBJ2-7,TRBV7-8,CASSSRDGALYEQYF
TRBJ1-2,TRBV5-5,CASSFDSAINYGYTF
TRBJ1-2,TRBV28,CASGGEPPDGYTF
TRBJ2-1,TRBV21-1,CASSTRRDYNEQFF
TRBJ1-2,TRBV7-6,CASPYSTVVHSTYGYTF
TRBJ1-4,TRBV7-2,CASSARSGTKGEKLFF
TRBJ2-4,TRBV5-1,CASSLEGQGALLAGGQGAKNIQYF
TRBJ2-1,TRBV6-4,CASRGTGSQEQFF
TRBJ1-2,TRBV7-2,CASSPLGTPLNGYTF
TRBJ1-4,TRBV11-3,CASSPSKETNEKLFF
TRBJ1-6,TRBV29-1,CSSRDGSNSPLHF
TRBJ2-5,TRBV7-2,CASSSGTSGQETQYF
TRBJ2-1,TRBV24-1,CATSEGQGATYNEQFF
TRBJ2-7,TRBV5-4,CASSFRGSYEQYF
TRBJ1-5,TRBV18,CASSPAARRGNQPQHF
TRBJ1-1,TRBV27,CASSLGWQENTEAFF
TRBJ1-1,TRBV6-5,CASSYSEGDTEAFF
TRBJ1-2,TRBV11-2,CASSSGWGQQGGYTF
TRBJ1-2,TRBV28,CASSLGGNYGYTF
TRBJ2-5,TRBV25-1,CASSVLRETQYF
TRBJ2-3,TRBV19,CASSIGQGDTQYF
TRBJ1-1,TRBV6-5,CASSKGGNTEAFF
TRBJ2-5,TRBV20-1,CSARWSETQYF
TRBJ1-1,TRBV5-1,CASSSTNTGGTEAFF
TRBJ2-3,TRBV4-3,CASSQEGRGTDTQYF
TRBJ2-5,TRBV18,CASSPFEGETQYF
TRBJ1-2,TRBV4-2,CASSQDRVQGYTF
TRBJ1-1,TRBV10-3,CAIRAGTGGTGTEAFF
TRBJ2-7,TRBV30,CAWMQRDRHYYEQYF
TRBJ1-2,TRBV4-3,CASSQDGDGYTF
TRBJ1-5,TRBV27,CASSLGANQPQHF
TRBJ2-2,TRBV28,CASSPSYLFNTGELFF
TRBJ2-3,TRBV3-1/TRBV3-2,CASSPSGGGPYPDTQYF
TRBJ2-5,TRBV5-1,CASSLATSGSIETQYF
TRBJ2-7,TRBV23-1,CASSRTGESGIIYEQYF
TRBJ2-1,TRBV6-5,CASSSLRDNEQFF
TRBJ2-5,TRBV4-2,CASSSRTSGGTQYF
TRBJ1-1,TRBV30,CAWSVWGLNTEAFF
TRBJ2-3,TRBV7-2,CASSTGTSGRRADTQYF
TRBJ2-5,TRBV28,CASTLLLGETQYF
TRBJ2-3,TRBV3-1/TRBV3-2,CASSRGLSTDTQYF
TRBJ2-3,TRBV28,CASSPSGTSDTDTQYF
TRBJ1-2,TRBV24-1,CATNSGTGRYGYTF
TRBJ2-1,TRBV29-1,CSGGQGRGEQFF
TRBJ2-1,TRBV19,CASKGGGRDYNEQFF
TRBJ2-7,TRBV28,CASSPLRGNTAYEQYF
TRBJ2-7,TRBV7-2,CASSNTGGQRNEQYF
TRBJ2-1,TRBV14,CASSQDEVQFF
TRBJ1-1,TRBV28,CASSLEDGRGLGYTEAFF
TRBJ1-1,TRBV6-6,CASSYSQNTEAFF
TRBJ2-3,TRBV11-3,CASSFSLGGPTDTQYF